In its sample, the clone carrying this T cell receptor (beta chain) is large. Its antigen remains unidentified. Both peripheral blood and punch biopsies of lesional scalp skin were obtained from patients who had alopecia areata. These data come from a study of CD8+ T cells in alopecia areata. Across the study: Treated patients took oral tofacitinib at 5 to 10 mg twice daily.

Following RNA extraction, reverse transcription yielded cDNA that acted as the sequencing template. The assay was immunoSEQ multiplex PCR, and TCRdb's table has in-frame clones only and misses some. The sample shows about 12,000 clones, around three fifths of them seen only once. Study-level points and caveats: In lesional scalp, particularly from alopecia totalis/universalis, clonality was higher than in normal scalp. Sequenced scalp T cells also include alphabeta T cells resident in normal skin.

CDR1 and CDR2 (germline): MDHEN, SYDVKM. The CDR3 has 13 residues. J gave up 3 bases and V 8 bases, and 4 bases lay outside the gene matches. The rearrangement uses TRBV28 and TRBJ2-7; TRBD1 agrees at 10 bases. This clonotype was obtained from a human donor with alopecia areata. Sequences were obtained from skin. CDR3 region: CASQGQGIYEQYF. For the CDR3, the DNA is TGTGCCAGCCAGGGACAGGGGATCTACGAGCAGTACTTC.